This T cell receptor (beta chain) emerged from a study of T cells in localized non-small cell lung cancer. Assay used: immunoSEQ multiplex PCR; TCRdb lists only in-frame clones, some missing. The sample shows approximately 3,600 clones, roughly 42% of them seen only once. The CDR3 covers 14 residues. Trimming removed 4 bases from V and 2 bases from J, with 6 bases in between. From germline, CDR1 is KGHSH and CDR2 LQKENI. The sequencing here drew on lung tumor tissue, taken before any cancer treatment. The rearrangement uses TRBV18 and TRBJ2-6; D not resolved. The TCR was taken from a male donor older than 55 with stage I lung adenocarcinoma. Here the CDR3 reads CASSRGTGANVLTF. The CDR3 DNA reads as TGTGCCAGCTCACGGGGTACTGGGGCCAACGTCCTGACTTTC.